This TCR beta chain was documented in a study of cytomegalovirus exposure and HLA in healthy donors. As for this clone: Its antigen is still unknown.

Study results and caveats: Researchers left out some V segments, among them TRBV6-2 and TRBV6-3, as indistinguishable. Common viral pathogens seemed to be connected with several of the most significant clusters, according to a later analysis.

The CDR3 loop spans 16 amino acids. Germline V gives CDR1 MNHEY, CDR2 SMNVEV (reference sequence). Losses at the gene ends were 5 bases for V and 3 bases for J; bases not matched to a gene: 5. The study ran its PCR with 60 Vbeta and 13 Jbeta primers. Clones were read by immunoSEQ multiplex PCR, and TCRdb kept only the in-frame ones, dropping some. The data contain about 160,000 clones, over 60% of them singletons. The sequence came from a young woman in good health and CMV-seronegative. Sequencing used PBMCs. This chain links TRBV27 with TRBJ2-1, with 12 bases aligning to TRBD2. In DNA form, the CDR3 reads TGTGCCAGCAGTCACCGGACTAGCGGGAACTACAATGAGCAGTTCTTC. Amino acid sequence: CASSHRTSGNYNEQFF.